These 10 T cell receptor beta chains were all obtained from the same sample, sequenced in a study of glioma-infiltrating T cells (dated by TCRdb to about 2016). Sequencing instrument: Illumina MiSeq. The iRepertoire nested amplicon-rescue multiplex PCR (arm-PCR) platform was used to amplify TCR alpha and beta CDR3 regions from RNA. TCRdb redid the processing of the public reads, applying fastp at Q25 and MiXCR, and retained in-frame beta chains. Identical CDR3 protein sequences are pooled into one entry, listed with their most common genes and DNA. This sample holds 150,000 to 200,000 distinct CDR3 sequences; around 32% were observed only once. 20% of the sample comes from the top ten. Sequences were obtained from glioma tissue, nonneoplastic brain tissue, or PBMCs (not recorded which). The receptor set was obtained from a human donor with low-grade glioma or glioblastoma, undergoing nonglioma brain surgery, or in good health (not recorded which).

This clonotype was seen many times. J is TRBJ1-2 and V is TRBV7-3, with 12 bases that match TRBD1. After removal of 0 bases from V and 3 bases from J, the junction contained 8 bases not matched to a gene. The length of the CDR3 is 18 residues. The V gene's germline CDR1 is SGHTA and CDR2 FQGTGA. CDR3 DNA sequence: TGTGCCAGCAGCTTAACCGGGACAGGGGGCGGTTGGGACTATGGCTACACCTTC. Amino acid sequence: CASSLTGTGGGWDYGYTF.

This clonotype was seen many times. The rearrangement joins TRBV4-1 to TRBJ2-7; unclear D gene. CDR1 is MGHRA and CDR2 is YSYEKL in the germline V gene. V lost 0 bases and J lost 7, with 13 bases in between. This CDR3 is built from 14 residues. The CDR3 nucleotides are TGCGCCAGCAGCCAAGATCAGAATATGGGGGAGCAGTACTTC. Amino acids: CASSQDQNMGEQYF.

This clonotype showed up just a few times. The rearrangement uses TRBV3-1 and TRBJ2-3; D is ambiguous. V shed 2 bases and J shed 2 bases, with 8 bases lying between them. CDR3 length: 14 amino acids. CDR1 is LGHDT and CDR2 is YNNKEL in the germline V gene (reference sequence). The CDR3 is CASSQPPYTDTQYF. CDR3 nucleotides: TGTGCCAGCAGCCAACCCCCGTACACAGATACGCAGTATTTT.

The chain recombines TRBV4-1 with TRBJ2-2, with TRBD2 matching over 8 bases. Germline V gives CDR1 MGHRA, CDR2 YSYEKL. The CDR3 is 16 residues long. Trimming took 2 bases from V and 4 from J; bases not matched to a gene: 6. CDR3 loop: CASSQPAGVITGELFF. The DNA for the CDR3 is TGCGCCAGCAGCCAACCAGCGGGAGTTATCACCGGGGAGCTGTTTTTT.

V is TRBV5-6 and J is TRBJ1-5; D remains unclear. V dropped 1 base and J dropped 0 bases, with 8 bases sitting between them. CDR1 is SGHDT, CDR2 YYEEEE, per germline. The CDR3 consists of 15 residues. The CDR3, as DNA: TGTGCCAGCAGCTTGCTACGTAATAGCAATCAGCCCCAGCATTTT. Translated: CASSLLRNSNQPQHF.

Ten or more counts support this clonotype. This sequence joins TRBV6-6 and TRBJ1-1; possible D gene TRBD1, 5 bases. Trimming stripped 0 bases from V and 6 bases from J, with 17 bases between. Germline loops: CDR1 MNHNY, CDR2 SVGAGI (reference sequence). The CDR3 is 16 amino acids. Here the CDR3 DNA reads TGTGCCAGCAGTTACTCCCCCTGGGGGGGGATCCCTGAAGCTTTCTTT. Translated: CASSYSPWGGIPEAFF.

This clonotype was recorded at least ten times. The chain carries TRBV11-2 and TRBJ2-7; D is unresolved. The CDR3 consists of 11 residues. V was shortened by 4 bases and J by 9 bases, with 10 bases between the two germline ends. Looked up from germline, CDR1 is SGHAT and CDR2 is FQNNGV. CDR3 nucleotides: TGTGCCAGCAGCTCTCTCATGGGGCAGTACTTC. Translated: CASSSLMGQYF. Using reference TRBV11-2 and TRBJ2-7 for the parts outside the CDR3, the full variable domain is EAGVAQSPRYKIIEKRQSVAFWCNPISGHATLYWYQQILGQGPKLLIQFQNNGVVDDSQLPKDRFSAERLKGVDSTLKIQPAKLEDSAVYLCASSSLMGQYFGPGTRLTVT.

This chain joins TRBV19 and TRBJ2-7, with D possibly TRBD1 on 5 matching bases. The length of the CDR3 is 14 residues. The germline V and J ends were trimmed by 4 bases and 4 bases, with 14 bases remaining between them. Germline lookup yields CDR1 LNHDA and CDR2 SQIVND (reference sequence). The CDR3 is CASSKGLGPYEQYF. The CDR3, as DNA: TGTGCCAGTAGTAAAGGGCTGGGGCCTTACGAGCAGTACTTC.

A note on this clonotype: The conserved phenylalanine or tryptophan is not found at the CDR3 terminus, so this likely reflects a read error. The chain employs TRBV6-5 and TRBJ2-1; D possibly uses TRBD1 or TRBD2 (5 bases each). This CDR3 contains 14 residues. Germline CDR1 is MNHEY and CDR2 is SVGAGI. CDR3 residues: CASSYGAKGHEQFL. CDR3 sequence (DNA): TGCGCCAGCAGTTACGGGGCCAAAGGCCATGAGCAGTTCTTG.

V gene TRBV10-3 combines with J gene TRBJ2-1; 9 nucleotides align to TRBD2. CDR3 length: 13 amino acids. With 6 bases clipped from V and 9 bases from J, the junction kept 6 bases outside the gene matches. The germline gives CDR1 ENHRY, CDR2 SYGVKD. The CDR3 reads CAISDLSGGEQFF. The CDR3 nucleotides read TGTGCCATCAGCGACCTTAGCGGGGGTGAGCAGTTCTTC.